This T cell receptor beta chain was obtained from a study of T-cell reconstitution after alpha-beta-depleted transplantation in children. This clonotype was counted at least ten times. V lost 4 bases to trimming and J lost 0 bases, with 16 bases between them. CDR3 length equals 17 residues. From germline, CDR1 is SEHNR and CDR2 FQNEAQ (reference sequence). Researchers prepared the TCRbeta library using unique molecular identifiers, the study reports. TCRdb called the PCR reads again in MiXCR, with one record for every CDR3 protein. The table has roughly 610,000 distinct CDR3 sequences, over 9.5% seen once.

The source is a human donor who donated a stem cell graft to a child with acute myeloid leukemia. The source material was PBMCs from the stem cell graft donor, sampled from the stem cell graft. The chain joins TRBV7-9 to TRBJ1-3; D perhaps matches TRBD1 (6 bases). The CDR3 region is CASSSFRDNLSGNTIYF. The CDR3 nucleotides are TGTGCCAGCAGCTCTTTCCGGGACAACCTCTCTGGAAACACCATATATTTT.